This T cell receptor (beta chain) was sequenced during a study of a mutant IDH1 vaccine in newly diagnosed glioma. In the study overall: Most had both radiotherapy and temozolomide beforehand; others had only one. General study points: Changes in the top peripheral T cell clonotypes seemingly had no bearing on pseudoprogression.

Only in-frame clones appear in the TCRdb table, and some are missing; sequencing was by immunoSEQ multiplex PCR. This table holds 35,000 to 45,000 clones, more than 80% found once. Time point noted: week 5, during vaccination. The investigators gave 300 ug of mutant IDH1 20-mer peptide in each vaccine dose, together with topical imiquimod. The donors' diagnosis was new WHO grade 3 or 4 astrocytoma that was IDH1-mutant and ATRX-lost. Turning to this clone: The antigen is unknown.

Losses at the gene ends were 4 bases for V and 7 bases for J; bases not matched to a gene: 7. The germline gives CDR1 LGHNA, CDR2 YSLEER. The length of the CDR3 is 16 residues. Source: PBMCs, taken from a glioma patient whose treatment included an IDH1 peptide vaccine. This sequence originates from a middle-aged man with glioma. This chain connects TRBV4-3 to TRBJ1-6; the match to TRBD1 covers 10 bases. This CDR3 reads CASSLGGTGVNSPLHF. The CDR3 nucleotides read TGCGCCAGCAGCCTCGGAGGGACAGGGGTAAATTCACCCCTCCACTTT.